The 19 T cell receptor beta chains below come from one sample, sequenced in a study of blood T cell repertoires in COVID-19. The assay was immunoSEQ multiplex PCR, and TCRdb's table has in-frame clones only and misses some. The sample shows roughly 200,000 clones, roughly 80% of them seen only once. The sequenced sample consisted of peripheral blood. The receptors come from a woman of 80 years or more with acute or convalescent COVID-19.

This clone has just one count. This chain uses TRBV7-9 with TRBJ2-5, with a possible D match to TRBD1 (5 bases). The CDR3 length is 13 residues. Trimming cost V 5 bases and J 4 bases, with 11 bases left between them. Looked up from germline, CDR1 is SEHNR and CDR2 is FQNEAQ (reference sequence). CDR3 DNA sequence: TGTGCCAGCAGCGAAAATGGGGCAGAGACCCAGTACTTC. This gives the protein CASSENGAETQYF. Based on the CDR3 plus reference TRBV7-9 and TRBJ2-5, the full variable domain is DTGVSQNPRHKITKRGQNVTFRCDPISEHNRLYWYRQTLGQGPEFLTYFQNEAQLEKSRLLSDRFSAERPKGSFSTLEIQRTEQGDSAMYLCASSENGAETQYFGPGTRLLVL.

The rearrangement uses TRBV12-5 and TRBJ2-2; 8 bases map to TRBD1. The J segment lost 6 bases and the V segment lost 5 bases, leaving 8 bases of the junction unmatched. The CDR3 is 15 amino acids. The germline V gene encodes CDR1 LGHNT and CDR2 FRNRAP. The CDR3 bases are TGTGCTAGTGGTGGAGACAGGGGTCCCCCCGGGGAGCTGTTTTTT. Protein product: CASGGDRGPPGELFF.

CDR3: CASTADSTATQYF. The CDR3 DNA reads TGTGCCAGCACCGCCGACAGCACGGCAACCCAGTACTTC. This chain joins TRBV2 and TRBJ2-5; D perhaps matches TRBD1 (5 bases). Germline loops: CDR1 SNHLY, CDR2 FYNNEI. The CDR3 totals 13 residues. V was pared by 7 bases and J by 8 bases, with 17 bases between. Using reference TRBV2 and TRBJ2-5 for the parts outside the CDR3, the full variable domain is EPEVTQTPSHQVTQMGQEVILRCVPISNHLYFYWYRQILGQKVEFLVSFYNNEISEKSEIFDDQFSVERPDGSNFTLKIRSTKLEDSAMYFCASTADSTATQYFGPGTRLLVL.

The chain couples TRBV18 to TRBJ2-7; the match to TRBD2 covers 11 bases. Germline lookup yields CDR1 KGHSH and CDR2 LQKENI. CDR3 length: 16 amino acids. Germline trimming cut 3 bases from V and 1 base from J; bases unmatched to any gene: 5. The CDR3 nucleotides are TGTGCCAGCTCACCGATCCTAGCGGGAGGATCCTACGAGCAGTACTTC. It is translated as CASSPILAGGSYEQYF. The complete variable domain, with remaining parts taken from reference TRBV18 and TRBJ2-7, reads NAGVMQNPRHLVRRRGQEARLRCSPMKGHSHVYWYRQLPEEGLKFMVYLQKENIIDESGMPKERFSAEFPKEGPSILRIQQVVRGDSAAYFCASSPILAGGSYEQYFGPGTRLTVT.

The J gene is TRBJ2-2, the V gene TRBV3-1 (or the pseudogene TRBV3-2); TRBD2 agrees at 7 bases. This CDR3 spans 14 amino acids. The ends lost 6 bases at V and 6 bases at J; junction bases unmatched: 7. CDR1 LGHDT and CDR2 YNNKEL come from the germline V gene (reference sequence). The CDR3 region has the DNA TGTGCCAGCAGAGTTCAGGGAGGGTCCGGGGAGCTGTTTTTT. Its protein is CASRVQGGSGELFF.

The rearrangement uses TRBV9 and TRBJ2-1, with 9 bases lining up with TRBD2. The CDR3 sequence is 16 residues long. Germline CDR1 reads SGDLS; CDR2 reads YYNGEE. With V trimmed by 4 bases and J by 9 bases, 14 bases remained unmatched. The CDR3 loop reads CASSSRAVAGVGEQFF. The CDR3 DNA follows: TGTGCCAGCAGCTCGAGAGCGGTAGCGGGAGTCGGTGAGCAGTTCTTC.

The chain couples TRBV7-9 to TRBJ2-2, with TRBD1 as a possible D gene (5 bases). This CDR3 is built from 15 residues. V was pared by 5 bases and J by 4 bases, with 14 bases between. Germline V gene lookup returns CDR1 SEHNR and CDR2 FQNEAQ (reference sequence). The CDR3 DNA is TGTGCCAGCAGCCCCGCCCAGGGTGGCACCGGGGAGCTGTTTTTT. Its translation is CASSPAQGGTGELFF. The whole variable domain, filled in from reference TRBV7-9 and TRBJ2-2, reads DTGVSQNPRHKITKRGQNVTFRCDPISEHNRLYWYRQTLGQGPEFLTYFQNEAQLEKSRLLSDRFSAERPKGSFSTLEIQRTEQGDSAMYLCASSPAQGGTGELFFGEGSRLTVL.

The rearrangement joins TRBV5-1 to TRBJ2-5, with 9 bases lining up with TRBD2. Trimming removed 7 bases from V and 3 bases from J; junction bases left unmatched: 10. The germline CDR1 and CDR2 sequences are SGHRS and YFSETQ. The CDR3 is 15 amino acids. CDR3 in DNA: TGCGCCAGCCAGAGGAGCGGGGGGACCGAAGAGACCCAGTACTTC. Translation gives CASQRSGGTEETQYF.

Comment on this clone: A junction end diverges from the germline sequence, so it may reflect a read error. V is TRBV6-5 and J is TRBJ2-2; D perhaps matches TRBD2 (6 bases). Germline V gene lookup returns CDR1 MNHEY and CDR2 SVGAGI. This CDR3 has 15 amino acids. CDR3 region: CASSRDLLNIGELFF. For the CDR3, the DNA is TGTGCCAGCAGCAGGGACTTGCTGAACATCGGGGAGCTGTTTTTT.

The rearrangement uses TRBV5-1 and TRBJ1-5, with TRBD1 identical over 7 bases. Germline CDR1 reads SGHRS; CDR2 reads YFSETQ. This CDR3 contains 14 residues. J was trimmed by 4 bases and V by 4 bases; bases with no gene match: 5. The CDR3 spells CASSAGTENQPQHF. CDR3 DNA: TGCGCCAGCAGCGCCGGGACAGAAAATCAGCCCCAGCATTTT.

This clone was found a few times. This chain joins TRBV10-2 and TRBJ1-2, with a tentative D call TRBD1 (5 bases). This CDR3 comprises 16 residues. V dropped 6 bases and J dropped 2 bases, with 19 bases sitting between them. Per germline, CDR1 WSHSY and CDR2 SAAADI. The CDR3 coding sequence is TGCGCCAGCAGAGACGGTGGGGCCAGTCCAAACTATGGCTACACCTTC. It specifies CASRDGGASPNYGYTF.

The rearrangement links TRBV5-6 to TRBJ2-7, with D maybe TRBD2 (6 bases). The CDR3 contains 13 residues. V shed 3 bases and J shed 5 bases, with 12 bases lying between them. Per the germline V gene, CDR1 is SGHDT and CDR2 is YYEEEE. CDR3 protein: CASSSTSFDEQYF. The CDR3 nucleotides are TGTGCCAGCAGCTCAACTAGCTTCGACGAGCAGTACTTC.

A few counts support this clone. This same CDR3 is encoded by further DNA sequences in the sample. The CDR3 DNA follows: TGTGCCAGCAGTTGGGGACAGGGGAATCAGCCCCAGCATTTT. This encodes CASSWGQGNQPQHF. The chain joins TRBV6-5 to TRBJ1-5; 10 positions agree with TRBD1. This CDR3 is 14 amino acids long. The V gene's germline CDR1 is MNHEY and CDR2 SVGAGI. The J segment lost 4 bases and the V segment lost 4 bases, leaving 1 base of the junction unmatched.

This clone was seen a single time. The chain carries TRBV5-4 and TRBJ2-1; 10 nucleotides line up with TRBD1. J lost 6 bases, V lost 0 bases, and 0 bases had no gene match. CDR1 is SGHNT, CDR2 YYREEE, per germline (reference sequence). The CDR3 is 14 residues long. CDR3 coding DNA: TGTGCCAGCAGCTTGGGGGACAGGGGCAATGAGCAGTTCTTC. As protein: CASSLGDRGNEQFF.

Here the CDR3 reads CSVESSTSYEQYF. The CDR3, as DNA: TGCAGCGTTGAATCTAGCACATCCTACGAGCAGTACTTC. The gene calls are TRBV29-1 and TRBJ2-7, with TRBD2 as a possible D gene (5 bases). CDR3 length equals 13 residues. Trimming cost V 2 bases and J 1 base, with 9 bases left between them. The germline CDR1 and CDR2 sequences are SQVTM and ANQGSEA.

The chain recombines TRBV28 with TRBJ2-2, with 9 bases lining up with TRBD1. V shed 2 bases and J 5 bases; nucleotides not matched to a gene: 9. The CDR3 loop spans 17 amino acids. In germline, CDR1 is MDHEN, CDR2 SYDVKM. The CDR3 sequence is CASSLGGGTGRTGELFF. The CDR3 nucleotides are TGTGCCAGCAGTTTAGGGGGAGGGACAGGGCGGACCGGGGAGCTGTTTTTT.

The J gene is TRBJ2-5, the V gene TRBV7-9; 7 bases are shared with TRBD2. Germline CDR1 reads SEHNR; CDR2 reads FQNEAQ (reference sequence). The V gene end was trimmed by 5 bases and the J gene end by 1 base; junction bases not matched to a gene: 10. The CDR3 extends over 16 amino acids. For the CDR3, the DNA is TGTGCCAGCAGCCCAAGGGGCGGGGGACCCCAAGAGACCCAGTACTTC. Translation gives CASSPRGGGPQETQYF.

The J gene is TRBJ2-7, the V gene TRBV29-1; 7 bases are shared with TRBD2. This CDR3 contains 12 residues. The V and J ends lost 4 bases and 6 bases, in that order; junction bases with no gene match: 6. Germline loops: CDR1 SQVTM, CDR2 ANQGSEA. CDR3 nucleotides: TGCAGCGTTGGTTTGGGAGGGGTCGAGCAGTACTTC. This encodes CSVGLGGVEQYF.

The chain couples TRBV28 to TRBJ2-7; 9 positions match TRBD2. The CDR3 is 13 amino acids. In germline, CDR1 is MDHEN, CDR2 SYDVKM. J gave up 2 bases and V 8 bases, and 4 bases lay outside the gene matches. The CDR3 DNA reads TGTGCCAGCGTTATAGCGGGAGCCTACGAGCAGTACTTC. It codes for CASVIAGAYEQYF. The variable domain in full, with the rest retrieved from reference TRBV28 and TRBJ2-7, is DVKVTQSSRYLVKRTGEKVFLECVQDMDHENMFWYRQDPGLGLRLIYFSYDVKMKEKGDIPEGYSVSREKKERFSLILESASTNQTSMYLCASVIAGAYEQYFGPGTRLTVT.